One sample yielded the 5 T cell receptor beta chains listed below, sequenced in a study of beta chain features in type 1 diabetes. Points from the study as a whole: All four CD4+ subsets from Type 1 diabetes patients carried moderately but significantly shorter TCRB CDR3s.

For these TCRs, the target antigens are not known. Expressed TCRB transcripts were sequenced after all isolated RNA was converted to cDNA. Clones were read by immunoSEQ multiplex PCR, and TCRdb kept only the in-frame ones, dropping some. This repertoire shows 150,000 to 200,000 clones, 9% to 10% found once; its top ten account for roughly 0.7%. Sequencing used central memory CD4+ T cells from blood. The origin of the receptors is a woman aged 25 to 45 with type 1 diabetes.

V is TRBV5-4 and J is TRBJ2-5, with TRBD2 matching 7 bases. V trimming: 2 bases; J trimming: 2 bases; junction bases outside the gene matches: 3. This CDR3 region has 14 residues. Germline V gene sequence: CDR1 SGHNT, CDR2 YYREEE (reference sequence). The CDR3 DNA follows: TGTGCCAGCAGCTTTACTAGCGATCAAGAGACCCAGTACTTC. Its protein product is CASSFTSDQETQYF.

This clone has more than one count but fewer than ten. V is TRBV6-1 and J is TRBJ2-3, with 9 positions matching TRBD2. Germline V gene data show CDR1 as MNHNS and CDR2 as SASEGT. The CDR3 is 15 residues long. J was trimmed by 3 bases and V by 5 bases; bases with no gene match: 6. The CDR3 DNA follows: TGTGCCAGCAGTAATAGCGGGAGAATTACAGATACGCAGTATTTT. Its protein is CASSNSGRITDTQYF.

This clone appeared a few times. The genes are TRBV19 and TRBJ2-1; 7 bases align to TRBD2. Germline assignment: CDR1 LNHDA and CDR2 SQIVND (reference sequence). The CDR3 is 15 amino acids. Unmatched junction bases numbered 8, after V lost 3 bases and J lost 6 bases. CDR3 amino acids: CASSIGAGVSNEQFF. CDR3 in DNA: TGTGCCAGTAGTATTGGGGCGGGAGTGTCCAATGAGCAGTTCTTC. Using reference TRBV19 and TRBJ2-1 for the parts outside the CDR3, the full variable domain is DGGITQSPKYLFRKEGQNVTLSCEQNLNHDAMYWYRQDPGQGLRLIYYSQIVNDFQKGDIAEGYSVSREKKESFPLTVTSAQKNPTAFYLCASSIGAGVSNEQFFGPGTRLTVL.

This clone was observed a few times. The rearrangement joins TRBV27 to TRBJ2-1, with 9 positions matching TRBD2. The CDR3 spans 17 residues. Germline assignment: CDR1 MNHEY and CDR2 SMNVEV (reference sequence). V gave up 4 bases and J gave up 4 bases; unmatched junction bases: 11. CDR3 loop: CASSSTLGGRGYNEQFF. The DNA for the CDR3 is TGTGCCAGCAGTTCAACCCTGGGCGGGAGGGGTTACAATGAGCAGTTCTTC.

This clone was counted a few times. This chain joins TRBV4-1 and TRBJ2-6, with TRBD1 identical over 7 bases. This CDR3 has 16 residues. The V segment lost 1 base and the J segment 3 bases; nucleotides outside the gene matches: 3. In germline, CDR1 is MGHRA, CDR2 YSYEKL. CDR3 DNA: TGCGCCAGCAGCCAAGCGACAGGGTTTGGGGCCAACGTCCTGACTTTC. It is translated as CASSQATGFGANVLTF.